The rows below give T cell receptor beta chains drawn from one sample of a study of technical replicates of blood from a handful of donors. Measured with immunoSEQ multiplex PCR; TCRdb has only the in-frame clones, and not every one. The sample has around 76,000 clones, 91% seen once. The sequencing sample was made of T cells isolated from PBMCs. The source is a human donor in good health. CDR3s include the opening cysteine and the closing phenylalanine or tryptophan. Fields, in order: J gene, D gene, V gene, clone size, CDR3 DNA, CDR3 protein. D genes are given only for firm matches. Clone sizes are given selectively: once, few, many, or a class where the clone is expanded.

>TRBJ1-2|TRBD1|TRBV5-1|-
TGCGCCAGCAGCTTCATGCAGGGGGATTATGGCTACACCTTC
CASSFMQGDYGYTF
>TRBJ2-1|-|TRBV28|-
TGTGCCAGCAGTTTCGGAGCGCCCCACAATGAGCAGTTCTTC
CASSFGAPHNEQFF
>TRBJ2-5|TRBD1|TRBV6-6|-
TGTGCCAGCAGTTACCAGGGGACAGGGGGTCAAGAGACCCAGTACTTC
CASSYQGTGGQETQYF
>TRBJ1-1|TRBD1|TRBV7-8|-
TGTGCCAGCAGCTTACGGGGACAGACGAACACTGAAGCTTTCTTT
CASSLRGQTNTEAFF
>TRBJ2-1|TRBD2|TRBV13|-
TGTGCCAGCAGCACCCCCGGGACTAGCTTCAATGAGCAGTTCTTC
CASSTPGTSFNEQFF
>TRBJ1-1|TRBD1|TRBV4-1|-
TGCGCCAGCAGCCAAGATACGGACAGGGGTTTCGAAGCTTTCTTT
CASSQDTDRGFEAFF
>TRBJ1-2|-|TRBV2|-
TGTGCCAGCAACCCCATGGGAGGGACACCGTATGGCTACACCTTC
CASNPMGGTPYGYTF
>TRBJ1-6|-|TRBV11-3|-
TGTGCCAGCAGCCCGATGGGGCCCGGGTTGGATTCACCCCTCCACTTT
CASSPMGPGLDSPLHF
>TRBJ2-3|TRBD2|TRBV6-5|-
TGTGCCAGCAGTTACCCGGCGGGGGGCACAGATACGCAGTATTTT
CASSYPAGGTDTQYF
>TRBJ2-2|-|TRBV5-1|-
TGCGCCAGCGCAAGGGCAGGGGCCGCCGGGGAGCTGTTTTTT
CASARAGAAGELFF
>TRBJ2-7|-|TRBV27|-
TGTGCCAGCAGTTTCGGACAGCAACCCTACGAGCAGTACTTC
CASSFGQQPYEQYF
>TRBJ2-2|-|TRBV6-6|-
TGTGCCAGCAGTTACTCTCCCCAGGGCACCGGGGAGCTGTTTTTT
CASSYSPQGTGELFF
>TRBJ1-5|-|TRBV6-6|-
TGTGCCAGCAGTTACTCAGGGACTGGGGAAAGGCCCCAGCATTTT
CASSYSGTGERPQHF
>TRBJ2-3|TRBD2|TRBV6-5|-
TGTGCCAGCAGTTACGTCCCGGGGGGAAGCACAGATACGCAGTATTTT
CASSYVPGGSTDTQYF
>TRBJ2-5|-|TRBV30|-
TGTGCCTGGAGTGTGGAGAGGGTGGAAGAGACCCAGTACTTC
CAWSVERVEETQYF
>TRBJ2-7|-|TRBV6-6|-
TGTGCCAGCAGTTATAACAGGGCCGAGCAGTACTTC
CASSYNRAEQYF
>TRBJ2-3|-|TRBV27|-
TGTGCCAGCACCGCGTCGGGTGCGCAGTATTTT
CASTASGAQYF
>TRBJ1-1|-|TRBV19|once
TGTGCCAGTATTGAAAGGGAGCTCACTGAAGCTTTCTTT
CASIERELTEAFF
>TRBJ2-5|TRBD2|TRBV4-1|once
TGCGCCAGCAGCCAAGGACTAGCGGGGTATCTCGGGTTCTTAGAGACCCAGTACTTC
CASSQGLAGYLGFLETQYF
>TRBJ2-7|TRBD1|TRBV5-1|-
TGCGCCAGCAGCTTGGCATGGACAGGAGGATCCTACGAGCAGTACTTC
CASSLAWTGGSYEQYF
>TRBJ2-1|-|TRBV5-1|-
TGCGCCAGCAGCTCGGGTCTAGGTTCTTACGATGAGCAGTTCTTC
CASSSGLGSYDEQFF
>TRBJ2-7|TRBD1|TRBV19|-
TGTGCCAGTAGTGAGGGACAGGGGGCCTACGAGCAGTACTTC
CASSEGQGAYEQYF
>TRBJ2-5|TRBD2|TRBV4-1|-
TGCGCCAGCGCCCGGGAGCGGGAGGGCCGGGAGACCCAGTACTTC
CASAREREGRETQYF
>TRBJ2-5|-|TRBV7-9|-
TGTGCCAGCAGCCCTAGCAGATCGGGGCAAGAGACCCAGTACTTC
CASSPSRSGQETQYF
>TRBJ2-7|-|TRBV5-1|-
TGCGCCAGCAGCTTGGCCGGAACGGGTTACTCCTACGAGCAGTACTTC
CASSLAGTGYSYEQYF
>TRBJ2-3|-|TRBV2|-
TGTGCCAGCAGTGAAACGACGCGGGATACGCAGTATTTT
CASSETTRDTQYF
>TRBJ2-7|-|TRBV28|-
TGTGCCAGCAGTTTTTCTAATTTCCCTCCCTTTAGGTCCCGCGGTTACGAGCAGTACTTC
CASSFSNFPPFRSRGYEQYF
>TRBJ1-5|-|TRBV5-1|-
TGCGCCAGCAGCTTGGACAGAGATCAGCCCCAGCATTTT
CASSLDRDQPQHF
>TRBJ1-1|TRBD1|TRBV28|-
TGTGCCAGCAGTTTACCTGAGACAGGGACTGAAGCTTTCTTT
CASSLPETGTEAFF
>TRBJ1-3|-|TRBV7-8|-
TGTGCCAGCGGCCAGGCAGGGTATTCCGGAAACACCATATATTTT
CASGQAGYSGNTIYF
>TRBJ2-5|TRBD1|TRBV28|once
TGTGCCAGCAGGGATCGGGACAGGGTGGTGGAGACCCAGTACTTC
CASRDRDRVVETQYF
>TRBJ2-5|-|TRBV6-1|-
TGTGCCAGTCTTATAAGGACAGCAGAGACCCAGTACTTC
CASLIRTAETQYF
>TRBJ1-1|-|TRBV6-1|-
TGTGCCAGCAGTGAAATCCCCGGGGGTTTGGGTGAAGCTTTCTTT
CASSEIPGGLGEAFF
>TRBJ1-2|-|TRBV4-1|-
TGCGCCAGCAGCCAAGGGGCAGGTTCTTATTATGGCTACACCTTC
CASSQGAGSYYGYTF
>TRBJ1-5|-|TRBV5-5|once
TGTGCCAGCAGCTTGGCAGGGCATCAGCCCCAGCATTTT
CASSLAGHQPQHF
>TRBJ1-2|TRBD1|TRBV28|-
TGTGCCAGCAGTTCTGGGACAGGGGAGACTAACTATGGCTACACCTTC
CASSSGTGETNYGYTF
>TRBJ1-2|TRBD1|TRBV11-2|-
TGTGCCAGCAGCTTAGACAGGGGGGATGGCTACACCTTC
CASSLDRGDGYTF
>TRBJ1-2|-|TRBV7-9|-
TGTGCCAGCAGCGTATACTTGACTGTCTATGGCTACACCTTC
CASSVYLTVYGYTF
>TRBJ2-6|TRBD1|TRBV7-6|-
TGTGCCAGCAGCTTAGCCTCTTTCGTCGACAGGGCGAGCTCTGGGGCCAACGTCCTGACTTTC
CASSLASFVDRASSGANVLTF